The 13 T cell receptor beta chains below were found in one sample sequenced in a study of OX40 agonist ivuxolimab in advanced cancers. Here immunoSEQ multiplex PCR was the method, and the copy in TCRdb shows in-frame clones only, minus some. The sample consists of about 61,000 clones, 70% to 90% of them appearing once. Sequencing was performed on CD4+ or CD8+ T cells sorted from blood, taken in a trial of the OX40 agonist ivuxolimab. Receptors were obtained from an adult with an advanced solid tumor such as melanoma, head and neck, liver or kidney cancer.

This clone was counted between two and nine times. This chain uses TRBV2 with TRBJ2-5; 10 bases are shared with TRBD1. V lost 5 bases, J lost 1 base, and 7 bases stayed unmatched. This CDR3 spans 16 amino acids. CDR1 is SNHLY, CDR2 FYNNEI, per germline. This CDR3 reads CASSSGQGTFQETQYF. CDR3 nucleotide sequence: TGTGCCAGCAGTTCGGGACAGGGGACATTCCAAGAGACCCAGTACTTC.

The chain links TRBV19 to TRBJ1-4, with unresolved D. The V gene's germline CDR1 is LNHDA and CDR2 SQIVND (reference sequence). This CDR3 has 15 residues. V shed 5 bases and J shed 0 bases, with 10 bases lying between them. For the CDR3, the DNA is TGTGCCAGTAGTGTTTTGGGCCCAACTAATGAAAAACTGTTTTTT. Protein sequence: CASSVLGPTNEKLFF.

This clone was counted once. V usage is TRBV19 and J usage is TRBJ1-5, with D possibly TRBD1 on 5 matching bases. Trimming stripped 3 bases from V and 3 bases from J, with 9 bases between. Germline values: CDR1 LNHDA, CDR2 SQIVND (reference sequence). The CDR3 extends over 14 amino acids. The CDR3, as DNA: TGTGCCAGTAGTATCCAGGGAGACAATCAGCCCCAGCATTTT. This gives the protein CASSIQGDNQPQHF.

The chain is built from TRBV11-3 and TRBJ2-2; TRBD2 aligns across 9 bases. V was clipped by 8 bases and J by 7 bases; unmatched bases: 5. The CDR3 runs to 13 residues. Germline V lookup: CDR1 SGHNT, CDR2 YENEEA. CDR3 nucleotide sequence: TGTGCCAGCGTAGCGGGAGACGGCGGGGAGCTGTTTTTT. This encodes CASVAGDGGELFF.

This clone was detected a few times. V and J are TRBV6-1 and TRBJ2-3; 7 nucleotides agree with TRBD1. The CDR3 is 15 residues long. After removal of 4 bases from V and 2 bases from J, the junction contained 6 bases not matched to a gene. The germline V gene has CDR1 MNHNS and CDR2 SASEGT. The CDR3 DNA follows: TGTGCCAGCAGTGGAGGACAGGTTCCCACAGATACGCAGTATTTT. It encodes CASSGGQVPTDTQYF.

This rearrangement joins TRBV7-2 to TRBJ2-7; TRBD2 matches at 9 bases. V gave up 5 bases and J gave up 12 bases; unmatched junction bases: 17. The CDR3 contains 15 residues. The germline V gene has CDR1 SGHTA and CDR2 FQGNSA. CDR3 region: CASSQSSGIGEGWYF. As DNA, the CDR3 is TGTGCCAGCAGCCAATCTAGCGGGATAGGGGAGGGGTGGTACTTC.

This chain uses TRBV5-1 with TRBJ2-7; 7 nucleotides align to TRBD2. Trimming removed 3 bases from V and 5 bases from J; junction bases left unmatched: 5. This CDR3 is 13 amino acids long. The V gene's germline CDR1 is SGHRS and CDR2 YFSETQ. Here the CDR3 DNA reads TGCGCCAGCAGCTCACGCGCGGGGGACGAGCAGTACTTC. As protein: CASSSRAGDEQYF.

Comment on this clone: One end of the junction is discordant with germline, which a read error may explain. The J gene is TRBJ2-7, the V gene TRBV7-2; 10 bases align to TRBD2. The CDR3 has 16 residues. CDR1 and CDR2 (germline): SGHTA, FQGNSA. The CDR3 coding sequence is TGTGCCAGCAGTTTAGAGGGTCTAGCGGGAGCTTACGAGCAGTACTTC. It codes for CASSLEGLAGAYEQYF.

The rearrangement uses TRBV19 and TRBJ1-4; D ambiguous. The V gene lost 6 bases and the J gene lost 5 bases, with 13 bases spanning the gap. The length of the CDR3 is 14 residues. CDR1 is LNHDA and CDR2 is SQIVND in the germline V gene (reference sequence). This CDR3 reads CASRGLALNEKLFF. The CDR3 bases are TGTGCCAGTAGAGGGCTGGCCCTAAATGAAAAACTGTTTTTT.

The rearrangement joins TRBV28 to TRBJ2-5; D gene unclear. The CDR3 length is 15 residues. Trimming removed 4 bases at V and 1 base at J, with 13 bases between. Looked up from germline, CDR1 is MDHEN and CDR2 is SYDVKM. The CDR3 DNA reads TGTGCCAGCAGTTATAGTGGATCGGCCCAAGAGACCCAGTACTTC. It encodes CASSYSGSAQETQYF.

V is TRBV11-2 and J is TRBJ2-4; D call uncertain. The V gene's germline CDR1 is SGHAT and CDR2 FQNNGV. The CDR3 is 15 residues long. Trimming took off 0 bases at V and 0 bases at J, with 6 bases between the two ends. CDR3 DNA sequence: TGTGCCAGCAGCTTAGAAGTCCAAGCCAAAAACATTCAGTACTTC. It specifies CASSLEVQAKNIQYF. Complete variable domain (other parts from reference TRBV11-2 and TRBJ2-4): EAGVAQSPRYKIIEKRQSVAFWCNPISGHATLYWYQQILGQGPKLLIQFQNNGVVDDSQLPKDRFSAERLKGVDSTLKIQPAKLEDSAVYLCASSLEVQAKNIQYFGAGTRLSVL.

Here the CDR3 DNA reads TGTGCCGCCGGACAGGGGGAGATTGCAGATACGCAGTATTTT. Its protein product is CAAGQGEIADTQYF. This chain connects TRBV10-3 to TRBJ2-3, with 10 positions matching TRBD1. The trim removed 11 bases at V and 4 bases at J, leaving 9 bases unmatched. The CDR3 sequence is 14 residues long. CDR1 is ENHRY and CDR2 is SYGVKD in the germline V gene.

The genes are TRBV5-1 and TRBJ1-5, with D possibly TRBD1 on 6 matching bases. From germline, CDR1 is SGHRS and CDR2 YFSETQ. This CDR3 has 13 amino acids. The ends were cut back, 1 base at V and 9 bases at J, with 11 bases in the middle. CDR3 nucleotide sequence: TGCGCCAGCAGCTTGAGGGGGGGCGGGCCCCAGCATTTT. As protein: CASSLRGGGPQHF.